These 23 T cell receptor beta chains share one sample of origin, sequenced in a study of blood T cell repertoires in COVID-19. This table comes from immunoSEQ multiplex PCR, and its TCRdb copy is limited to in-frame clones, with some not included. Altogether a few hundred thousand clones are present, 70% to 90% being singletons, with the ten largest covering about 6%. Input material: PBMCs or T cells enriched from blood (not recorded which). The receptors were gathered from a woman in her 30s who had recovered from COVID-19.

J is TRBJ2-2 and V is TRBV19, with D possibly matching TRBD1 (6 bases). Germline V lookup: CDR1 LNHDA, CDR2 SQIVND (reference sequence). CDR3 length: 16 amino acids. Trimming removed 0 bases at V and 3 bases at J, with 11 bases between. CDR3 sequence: CASSIDSAGDTGELFF. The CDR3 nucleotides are TGTGCCAGTAGTATAGATTCGGCAGGGGACACCGGGGAGCTGTTTTTT.

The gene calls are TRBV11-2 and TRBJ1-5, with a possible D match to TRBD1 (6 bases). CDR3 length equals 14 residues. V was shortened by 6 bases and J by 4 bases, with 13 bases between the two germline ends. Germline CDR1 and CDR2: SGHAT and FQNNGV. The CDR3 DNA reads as TGTGCCAGCAGTCGCGGGGGCGGTAATCAGCCCCAGCATTTT. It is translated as CASSRGGGNQPQHF.

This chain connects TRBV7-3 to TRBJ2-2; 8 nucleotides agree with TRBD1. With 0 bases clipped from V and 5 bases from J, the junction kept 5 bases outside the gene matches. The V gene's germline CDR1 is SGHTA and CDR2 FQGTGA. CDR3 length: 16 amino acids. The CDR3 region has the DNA TGTGCCAGCAGCTTAACTCAGGGGGCTGGTACCGGGGAGCTGTTTTTT. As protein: CASSLTQGAGTGELFF.

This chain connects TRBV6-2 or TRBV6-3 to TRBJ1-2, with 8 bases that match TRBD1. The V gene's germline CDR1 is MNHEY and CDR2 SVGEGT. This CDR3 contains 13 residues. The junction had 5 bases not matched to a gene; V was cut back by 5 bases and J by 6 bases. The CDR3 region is CASSRQGLDGYTF. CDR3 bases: TGTGCCAGCAGTCGACAGGGGTTGGATGGCTACACCTTC.

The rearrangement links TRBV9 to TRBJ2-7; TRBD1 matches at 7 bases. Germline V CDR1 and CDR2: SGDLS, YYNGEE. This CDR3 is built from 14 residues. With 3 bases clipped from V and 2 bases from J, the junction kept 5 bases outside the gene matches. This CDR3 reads CASSAWDSTYEQYF. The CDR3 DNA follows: TGTGCCAGCAGCGCCTGGGACAGTACCTACGAGCAGTACTTC.

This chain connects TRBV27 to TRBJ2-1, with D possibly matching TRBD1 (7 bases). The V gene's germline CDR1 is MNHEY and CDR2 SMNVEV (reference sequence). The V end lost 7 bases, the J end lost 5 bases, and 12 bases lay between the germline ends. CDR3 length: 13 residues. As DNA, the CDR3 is TGTGCCAGCACCCTCAGGGGGGACAATGAGCAGTTCTTC. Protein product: CASTLRGDNEQFF.

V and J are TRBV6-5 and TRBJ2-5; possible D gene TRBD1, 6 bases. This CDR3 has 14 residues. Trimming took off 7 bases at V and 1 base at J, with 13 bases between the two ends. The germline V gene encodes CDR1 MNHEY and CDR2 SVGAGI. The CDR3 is CASNPGQIQETQYF. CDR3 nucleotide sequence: TGTGCCAGCAACCCAGGACAGATCCAAGAGACCCAGTACTTC.

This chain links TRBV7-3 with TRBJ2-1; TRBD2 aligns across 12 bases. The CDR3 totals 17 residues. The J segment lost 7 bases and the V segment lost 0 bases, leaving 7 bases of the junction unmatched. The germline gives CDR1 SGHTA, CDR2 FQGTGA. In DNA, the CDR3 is TGTGCCAGCAGCTTAACGCCTAGCGGGGGGGCAGGGAATGAGCAGTTCTTC. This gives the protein CASSLTPSGGAGNEQFF.

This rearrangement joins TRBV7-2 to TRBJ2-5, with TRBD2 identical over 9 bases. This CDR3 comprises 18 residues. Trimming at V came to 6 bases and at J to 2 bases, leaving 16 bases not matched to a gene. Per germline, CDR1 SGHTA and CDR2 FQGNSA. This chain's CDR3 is CASRRTPGLATTQETQYF. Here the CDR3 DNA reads TGTGCCAGCAGACGAACCCCGGGACTAGCAACCACTCAAGAGACCCAGTACTTC.

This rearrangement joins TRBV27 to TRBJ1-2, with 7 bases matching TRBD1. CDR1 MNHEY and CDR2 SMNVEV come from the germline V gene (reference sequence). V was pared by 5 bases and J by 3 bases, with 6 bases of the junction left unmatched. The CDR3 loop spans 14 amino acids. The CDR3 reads CASSPPGQYYGYTF. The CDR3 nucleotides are TGTGCCAGCAGTCCCCCGGGACAGTACTATGGCTACACCTTC.

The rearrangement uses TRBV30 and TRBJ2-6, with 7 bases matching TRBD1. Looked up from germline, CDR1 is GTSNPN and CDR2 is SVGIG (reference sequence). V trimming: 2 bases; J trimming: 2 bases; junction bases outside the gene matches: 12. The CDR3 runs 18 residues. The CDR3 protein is CAWSSRVQGIPGANVLTF. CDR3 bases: TGTGCCTGGAGTTCTCGAGTACAGGGGATCCCTGGGGCCAACGTCCTGACTTTC.

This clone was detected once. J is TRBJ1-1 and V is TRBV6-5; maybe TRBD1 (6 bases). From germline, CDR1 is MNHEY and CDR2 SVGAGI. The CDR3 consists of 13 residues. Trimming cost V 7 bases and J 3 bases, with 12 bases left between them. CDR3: CASKMQGYTEAFF. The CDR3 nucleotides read TGTGCCAGCAAAATGCAGGGGTACACTGAAGCTTTCTTT.

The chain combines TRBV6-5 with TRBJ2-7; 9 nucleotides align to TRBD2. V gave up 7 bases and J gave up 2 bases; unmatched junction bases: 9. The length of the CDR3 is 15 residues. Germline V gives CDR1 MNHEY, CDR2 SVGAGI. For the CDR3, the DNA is TGTGCCAGCATGCGGGGGGGATTCTTCCCCTACGAGCAGTACTTC. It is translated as CASMRGGFFPYEQYF.

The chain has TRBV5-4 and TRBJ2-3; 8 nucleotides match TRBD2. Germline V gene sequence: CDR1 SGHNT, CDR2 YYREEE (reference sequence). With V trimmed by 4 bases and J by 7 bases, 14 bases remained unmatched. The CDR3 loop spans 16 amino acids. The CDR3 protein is CASSGGVERGFHTQYF. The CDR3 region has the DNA TGTGCCAGCAGCGGGGGGGTCGAGCGGGGGTTTCATACGCAGTATTTT.

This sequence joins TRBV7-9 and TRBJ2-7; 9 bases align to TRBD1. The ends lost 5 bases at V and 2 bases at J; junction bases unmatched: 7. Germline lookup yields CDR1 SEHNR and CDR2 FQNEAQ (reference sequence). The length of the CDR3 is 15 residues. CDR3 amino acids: CASSETTGGTYEQYF. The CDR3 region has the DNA TGTGCCAGCAGCGAAACTACAGGGGGCACCTACGAGCAGTACTTC. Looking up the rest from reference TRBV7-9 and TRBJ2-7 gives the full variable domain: DTGVSQNPRHKITKRGQNVTFRCDPISEHNRLYWYRQTLGQGPEFLTYFQNEAQLEKSRLLSDRFSAERPKGSFSTLEIQRTEQGDSAMYLCASSETTGGTYEQYFGPGTRLTVT.

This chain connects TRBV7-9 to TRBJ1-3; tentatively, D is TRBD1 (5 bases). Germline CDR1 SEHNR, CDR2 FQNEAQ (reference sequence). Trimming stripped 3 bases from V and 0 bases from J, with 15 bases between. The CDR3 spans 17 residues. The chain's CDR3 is CASSFSSGILSGNTIYF. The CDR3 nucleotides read TGTGCCAGCAGCTTTTCCTCAGGGATCCTCTCTGGAAACACCATATATTTT.

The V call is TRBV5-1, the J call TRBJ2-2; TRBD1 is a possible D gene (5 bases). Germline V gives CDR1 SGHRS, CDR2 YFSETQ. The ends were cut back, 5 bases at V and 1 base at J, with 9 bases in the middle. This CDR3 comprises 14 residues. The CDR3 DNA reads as TGCGCCAGCAGTCCTCAGGGGAACACCGGGGAGCTGTTTTTT. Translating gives CASSPQGNTGELFF.

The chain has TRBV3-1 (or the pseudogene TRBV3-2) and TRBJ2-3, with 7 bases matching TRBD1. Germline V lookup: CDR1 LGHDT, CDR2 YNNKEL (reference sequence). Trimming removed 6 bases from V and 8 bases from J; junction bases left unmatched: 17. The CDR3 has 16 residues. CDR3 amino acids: CASSPTRDSDDSTQYF. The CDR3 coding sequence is TGTGCCAGCAGTCCAACTCGGGACAGTGATGATTCTACGCAGTATTTT.

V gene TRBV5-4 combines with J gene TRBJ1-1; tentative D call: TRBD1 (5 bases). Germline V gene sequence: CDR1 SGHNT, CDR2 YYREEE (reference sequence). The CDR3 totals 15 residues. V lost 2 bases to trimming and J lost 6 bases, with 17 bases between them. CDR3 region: CASSLDSSRAAEAFF. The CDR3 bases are TGTGCCAGCAGCTTAGATTCAAGCAGGGCCGCTGAAGCTTTCTTT.

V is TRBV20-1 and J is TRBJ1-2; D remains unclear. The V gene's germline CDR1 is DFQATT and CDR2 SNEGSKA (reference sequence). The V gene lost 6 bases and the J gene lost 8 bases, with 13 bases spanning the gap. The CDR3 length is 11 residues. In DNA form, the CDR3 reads TGCAGTGCCAAGGGAGGCTTGGGCTACACCTTC. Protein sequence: CSAKGGLGYTF.

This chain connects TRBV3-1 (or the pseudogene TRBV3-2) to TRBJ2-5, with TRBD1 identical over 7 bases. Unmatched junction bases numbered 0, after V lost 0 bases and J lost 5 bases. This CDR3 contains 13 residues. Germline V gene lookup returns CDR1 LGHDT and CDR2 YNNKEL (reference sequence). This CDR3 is CASSQETGETQYF. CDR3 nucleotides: TGTGCCAGCAGCCAAGAGACAGGGGAGACCCAGTACTTC.

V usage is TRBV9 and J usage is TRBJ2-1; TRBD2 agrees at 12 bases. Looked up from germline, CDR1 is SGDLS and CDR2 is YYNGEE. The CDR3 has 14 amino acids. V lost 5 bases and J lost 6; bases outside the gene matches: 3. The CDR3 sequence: CASRTGLAGNEQFF. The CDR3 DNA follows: TGTGCCAGCAGGACGGGACTAGCGGGCAATGAGCAGTTCTTC.

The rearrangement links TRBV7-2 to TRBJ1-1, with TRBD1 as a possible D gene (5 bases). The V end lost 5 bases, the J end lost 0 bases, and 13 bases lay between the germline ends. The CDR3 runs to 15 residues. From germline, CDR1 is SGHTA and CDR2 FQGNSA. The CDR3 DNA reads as TGTGCCAGCAGCCCGAAGGGGCGCATGAACACTGAAGCTTTCTTT. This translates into CASSPKGRMNTEAFF. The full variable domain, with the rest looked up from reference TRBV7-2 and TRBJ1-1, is GAGVSQSPSNKVTEKGKDVELRCDPISGHTALYWYRQSLGQGLEFLIYFQGNSAPDKSGLPSDRFSAERTGGSVSTLTIQRTQQEDSAVYLCASSPKGRMNTEAFFGQGTRLTVV.